This T cell receptor beta chain was captured in a study of blood T cells in healthy people across ages. Study observations and caveats: CMV status of donors was not determined, possibly confounding expanded clonotype changes.

This clonotype was counted a few times. The target antigen is unknown. V was cut by 5 bases and J by 4 bases, with 10 bases left in between. This CDR3 region has 12 residues. CDR1 is SQVTM and CDR2 is ANQGSEA in the germline V gene. For the second PCR, which ran for 7 to 11 cycles, a sample-barcoded 5' primer and a J-beta primer mix were used. Researchers report that each sample yielded at least 2.5 million CDR3-containing paired-end reads. TCRdb recomputed calls from the 5' RACE reads with MiXCR, one row per CDR3 protein. The sample holds some 1.1 million distinct CDR3 sequences; 35% to 40% are singletons and the top ten take around 13%.

The genes are TRBV29-1 and TRBJ2-3; D may be TRBD1 (6 bases). This TCR was sampled from a man aged 18 to 29 in good health. Sample: blood. The chain's CDR3 is CSVLKGADTQYF. In nucleotides, the CDR3 is TGCAGCGTTCTTAAGGGGGCAGATACGCAGTATTTT.